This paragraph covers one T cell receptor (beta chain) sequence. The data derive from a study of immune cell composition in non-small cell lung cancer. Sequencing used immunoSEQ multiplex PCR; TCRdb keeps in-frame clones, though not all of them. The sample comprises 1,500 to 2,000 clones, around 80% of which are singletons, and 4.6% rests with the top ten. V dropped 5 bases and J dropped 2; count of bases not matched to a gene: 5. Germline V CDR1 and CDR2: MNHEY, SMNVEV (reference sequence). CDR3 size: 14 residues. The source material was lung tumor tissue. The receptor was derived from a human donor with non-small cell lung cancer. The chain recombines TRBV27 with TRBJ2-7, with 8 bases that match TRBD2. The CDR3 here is CASSPRAGAYEQYF. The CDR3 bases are TGTGCCAGCAGTCCACGAGCGGGGGCCTACGAGCAGTACTTC.